Listed here are 26 T cell receptor beta chains from one sample, sequenced in a study of blood T cell repertoires in COVID-19. Using immunoSEQ multiplex PCR, the repertoire was profiled, and TCRdb retains in-frame clones only, with some absent. Here the sample spans about 140,000 clones, about 80% being singletons. Sequencing was done on a sample of peripheral blood. Receptor source: a human donor in a cohort sampled during active COVID-19.

The chain carries TRBV6-5 and TRBJ2-1, with D perhaps TRBD2 (7 bases). Germline loops: CDR1 MNHEY, CDR2 SVGAGI. The CDR3 length is 13 residues. V lost 7 bases and J lost 6, with 13 bases in between. This CDR3 is CASTRGASNEQFF. In DNA, the CDR3 is TGTGCCAGCACACGGGGGGCGAGCAATGAGCAGTTCTTC.

This clone has more than one count but fewer than ten. The chain carries TRBV27 and TRBJ2-1, with D possibly being TRBD2 (6 bases). Germline CDR1 MNHEY, CDR2 SMNVEV (reference sequence). The ends were cut back, 6 bases at V and 2 bases at J, with 20 bases in the middle. The CDR3 totals 17 residues. In DNA form, the CDR3 reads TGTGCCAGCAGCCCCCCCAGGAGGGCCGGGACCTACAATGAGCAGTTCTTC. Amino acids: CASSPPRRAGTYNEQFF.

The V gene is TRBV6-2 or TRBV6-3, the J gene TRBJ1-6; 10 nucleotides agree with TRBD1. This CDR3 region has 14 residues. V lost 5 bases to trimming and J lost 7 bases; unmatched junction nucleotides: 2. Germline V gene sequence: CDR1 MNHEY, CDR2 SVGEGT. The CDR3 DNA is TGTGCCAGCAGTAGGGGACAGGGGAATTCACCCCTCCACTTT. Its translation is CASSRGQGNSPLHF.

This clone was seen only once. The chain joins TRBV5-1 to TRBJ1-2, with 8 bases lining up with TRBD1. CDR3 length equals 15 residues. The germline V gene has CDR1 SGHRS and CDR2 YFSETQ. V was clipped by 3 bases and J by 7 bases; unmatched bases: 11. For the CDR3, the DNA is TGCGCCAGCAGCTCGCGGACAGGGTTTGGTGCTGGCTACACCTTC. Protein: CASSSRTGFGAGYTF.

This chain links TRBV27 with TRBJ2-7; TRBD2 agrees at 11 bases. Germline V CDR1 and CDR2: MNHEY, SMNVEV (reference sequence). V dropped 1 base and J dropped 3; count of bases not matched to a gene: 5. CDR3 length equals 16 residues. The CDR3 coding sequence is TGTGCCAGCAGTTTATTACTAGCGGGAGATGACTACGAGCAGTACTTC. This sequence encodes CASSLLLAGDDYEQYF.

J is TRBJ2-7 and V is TRBV19; TRBD1 aligns across 7 bases. Germline CDR1 is LNHDA and CDR2 is SQIVND (reference sequence). The trim removed 1 base at V and 5 bases at J, leaving 8 bases unmatched. The CDR3 sequence is 15 residues long. Written as DNA, the CDR3 is TGTGCCAGTAGTATAGCCAGGACAGGTGGTCACGAGCAGTACTTC. Amino acids: CASSIARTGGHEQYF.

J is TRBJ2-1 and V is TRBV2, with D unresolved. The germline V gene encodes CDR1 SNHLY and CDR2 FYNNEI. V lost 4 bases and J lost 7, with 14 bases in between. This CDR3 is 14 amino acids long. The CDR3 DNA reads TGTGCCAGCAGTGGGGCTGTCAGAACTAATGAGCAGTTCTTC. This sequence encodes CASSGAVRTNEQFF.

The chain employs TRBV11-2 and TRBJ2-2; possibly TRBD2 for D (6 bases). Germline V gene data show CDR1 as SGHAT and CDR2 as FQNNGV. V gave up 3 bases and J gave up 2 bases, with 10 bases separating them. This CDR3 comprises 15 residues. The CDR3 DNA reads as TGTGCCAGCAGCTTGAGGCGGGGAAACACCGGGGAGCTGTTTTTT. Its translation: CASSLRRGNTGELFF.

CDR3 residues: CASSSNSPLHF. CDR3 nucleotides: TGTGCCAGCAGTTCAAATTCACCCCTCCACTTT. This chain joins TRBV6-5 and TRBJ1-6; unclear D gene. V lost 4 bases and J lost 7, with 2 bases in between. Per the germline V gene, CDR1 is MNHEY and CDR2 is SVGAGI. This CDR3 comprises 11 residues.

This chain uses TRBV7-3 with TRBJ2-1; D remains unclear. The V end was cut by 4 bases, the J end by 1 base, with 11 bases between. CDR3 length: 15 amino acids. Germline V CDR1 and CDR2: SGHTA, FQGTGA. In nucleotides, the CDR3 is TGTGCCAGCAGCTCGATAGCTGTGTCCTACAATGAGCAGTTCTTC. Encoded protein: CASSSIAVSYNEQFF. Full variable domain (missing parts from reference TRBV7-3 and TRBJ2-1): GAGVSQTPSNKVTEKGKYVELRCDPISGHTALYWYRQSLGQGPEFLIYFQGTGAADDSGLPNDRFFAVRPEGSVSTLKIQRTERGDSAVYLCASSSIAVSYNEQFFGPGTRLTVL.

This sequence joins TRBV3-1 (or the pseudogene TRBV3-2) and TRBJ2-7, with D possibly matching TRBD2 (6 bases). The CDR3 is 12 residues long. Trimming pared 4 bases from V and 5 bases from J, leaving 9 bases between. Per germline, CDR1 LGHDT and CDR2 YNNKEL (reference sequence). DNA for the CDR3: TGTGCCAGCAGCCCGTCTAGCGACGAGCAGTACTTC. Residues: CASSPSSDEQYF.

The chain employs TRBV7-2 and TRBJ2-4, with unresolved D. The germline CDR1 and CDR2 sequences are SGHTA and FQGNSA. The length of the CDR3 is 15 residues. V lost 1 base to trimming and J lost 1 base, with 8 bases between them. The CDR3 DNA reads TGTGCCAGCAGCTTAGTGGCCTTTGCCAAAAACATTCAGTACTTC. It codes for CASSLVAFAKNIQYF.

The chain has TRBV7-9 and TRBJ1-1; possibly TRBD1 for D (5 bases). The germline CDR1 and CDR2 sequences are SEHNR and FQNEAQ (reference sequence). The V and J ends lost 6 bases and 4 bases respectively, with 12 bases between them. The CDR3 is 13 residues long. The CDR3 DNA reads TGTGCCAGCAGACCTACAGGCGTCACTGAAGCTTTCTTT. Its translation is CASRPTGVTEAFF. The full variable domain, with the rest looked up from reference TRBV7-9 and TRBJ1-1, is DTGVSQNPRHKITKRGQNVTFRCDPISEHNRLYWYRQTLGQGPEFLTYFQNEAQLEKSRLLSDRFSAERPKGSFSTLEIQRTEQGDSAMYLCASRPTGVTEAFFGQGTRLTVV.

The gene calls are TRBV24-1 and TRBJ1-1; D may be TRBD1 (6 bases). This CDR3 is built from 13 residues. CDR1 is KGHDR, CDR2 SFDVKD, per germline. V lost 4 bases to trimming and J lost 4 bases, with 9 bases between them. The CDR3 DNA sequence: TGTGCCACCAGTGACACAGGGACCACTGAAGCTTTCTTT. Translating it yields CATSDTGTTEAFF.

This chain uses TRBV24-1 with TRBJ1-5; 7 nucleotides match TRBD1. From germline, CDR1 is KGHDR and CDR2 SFDVKD. The CDR3 covers 15 residues. Trimming at V came to 3 bases and at J to 2 bases, leaving 3 bases not matched to a gene. This chain's CDR3 is CATSDKGAGNQPQHF. In nucleotides, the CDR3 is TGTGCCACCAGTGATAAGGGGGCGGGCAATCAGCCCCAGCATTTT.

V is TRBV5-1 and J is TRBJ1-6; D uncertain. Between the trimmed V and J ends, which lost 4 bases and 3 bases, there was a span of 11 bases. This CDR3 is 15 amino acids long. CDR1 is SGHRS and CDR2 is YFSETQ in the germline V gene. The CDR3 DNA sequence: TGCGCCAGCAGCACGGAGGACCTCTATAATTCACCCCTCCACTTT. Its protein product is CASSTEDLYNSPLHF.

The chain has TRBV28 and TRBJ1-2; D gene ambiguous. Trimming removed 6 bases at V and 0 bases at J, with 14 bases between. The CDR3 consists of 15 residues. CDR1 and CDR2 (germline): MDHEN, SYDVKM. The DNA for the CDR3 is TGTGCCAGCAGGGGAGGCGGGGAAACTAACTATGGCTACACCTTC. Translating it yields CASRGGGETNYGYTF.

This clone was detected once. This chain connects TRBV12-3 or TRBV12-4 to TRBJ1-1; D perhaps matches TRBD1 (5 bases). This CDR3 comprises 12 residues. V was trimmed by 2 bases and J by 11 bases, leaving 12 bases between them. The CDR3 bases are TGTGCCAGCAGTTTAAGTTTCAGGGATGCTTTCTTT. Translating it yields CASSLSFRDAFF.

The rearrangement uses TRBV18 and TRBJ1-5; 8 bases are shared with TRBD1. The germline V gene has CDR1 KGHSH and CDR2 LQKENI. V gave up 4 bases and J gave up 2 bases; unmatched junction bases: 4. This CDR3 is 15 amino acids long. The CDR3 region is CASSLTGGRNQPQHF. The CDR3 nucleotides are TGTGCCAGCTCACTTACAGGGGGACGCAATCAGCCCCAGCATTTT.

The chain employs TRBV2 and TRBJ2-1, with 8 bases aligning to TRBD2. Unmatched junction bases numbered 8, after V lost 5 bases and J lost 2 bases. This CDR3 contains 16 residues. Germline-derived CDR1 and CDR2 are SNHLY and FYNNEI. The CDR3 region is CASSLIAGRAYNEQFF. As DNA, the CDR3 is TGTGCCAGCAGTCTAATAGCGGGAAGGGCCTACAATGAGCAGTTCTTC.

This clone was detected once. The V and J genes are TRBV9 and TRBJ2-6; a weak D match, TRBD2 (6 bases). The V gene's germline CDR1 is SGDLS and CDR2 YYNGEE. V lost 6 bases to trimming and J lost 3 bases, with 13 bases between them. The CDR3 length is 15 residues. The CDR3 bases are TGTGCCAGCACCTCTCGGAGGGTTGGGGCCAACGTCCTGACTTTC. Protein product: CASTSRRVGANVLTF.

This chain joins TRBV2 and TRBJ1-1; D might be TRBD1 (5 bases). Trimming cost V 2 bases and J 6 bases, with 13 bases left between them. CDR3 length: 14 amino acids. Germline CDR1 SNHLY, CDR2 FYNNEI. CDR3 residues: CASSEPGWFSEAFF. In nucleotides, the CDR3 is TGTGCCAGCAGTGAACCAGGGTGGTTTTCTGAAGCTTTCTTT.

This clone was observed once. The chain couples TRBV6-5 to TRBJ2-7; the D gene is possibly TRBD1 (5 bases). The CDR3 extends over 14 amino acids. The germline V and J ends were trimmed by 3 bases and 2 bases, with 11 bases remaining between them. Germline CDR1 MNHEY, CDR2 SVGAGI. The CDR3 region is CASSYGHRTYEQYF. The CDR3 DNA is TGTGCCAGCAGTTATGGCCACAGGACCTACGAGCAGTACTTC.

This chain links TRBV27 with TRBJ1-2, with 11 nucleotides matching TRBD1. The length of the CDR3 is 15 residues. Germline assignment: CDR1 MNHEY and CDR2 SMNVEV (reference sequence). V was pared by 11 bases and J by 4 bases, with 12 bases of the junction left unmatched. In DNA form, the CDR3 reads TGTGCCGTAAGGGGGGGCGGGACAGGGGGCTATGGCTACACCTTC. Translating it yields CAVRGGGTGGYGYTF.

This clone was seen only once. This sequence joins TRBV5-1 and TRBJ2-7; 7 nucleotides line up with TRBD1. Trimming cost V 0 bases and J 6 bases; bases outside gene matches: 6. Germline V gives CDR1 SGHRS, CDR2 YFSETQ. This CDR3 has 14 residues. The CDR3 is CASSLAATGPEQYF. The CDR3 DNA sequence: TGCGCCAGCAGCTTGGCCGCGACAGGGCCCGAGCAGTACTTC.

This chain links TRBV15 with TRBJ2-1; D possibly corresponds to TRBD2 (6 bases). The CDR3 has 17 amino acids. Germline V gene sequence: CDR1 LNHNV, CDR2 YYDKDF (reference sequence). The ends were cut back, 5 bases at V and 8 bases at J, with 25 bases in the middle. The CDR3 loop is CATSPGQRREPTYEQFF. CDR3 nucleotides: TGTGCCACCAGCCCTGGGCAGCGGAGGGAACCTACCTATGAGCAGTTCTTC. Full variable domain (outside the CDR3, taken from reference TRBV15 and TRBJ2-1): DAMVIQNPRYQVTQFGKPVTLSCSQTLNHNVMYWYQQKSSQAPKLLFHYYDKDFNNEADTPDNFQSRRPNTSFCFLDIRSPGLGDTAMYLCATSPGQRREPTYEQFFGPGTRLTVL.